Listed below are T cell receptor beta chains from one sample, sequenced in a study of T cells in Graves' hyperthyroidism and ophthalmopathy. TCRdb re-called the multiplex PCR reads with MiXCR, one entry per CDR3 protein. Here the sample spans about 370,000 distinct CDR3 sequences, 13% to 15% being singletons. The sample taken for sequencing was blood. The receptor source for this set is a woman aged 60-70 years with Graves' ophthalmopathy. CDR3s leave out the opening cysteine and the closing phenylalanine or tryptophan.

V gene	CDR3 protein
TRBV7-2	ASSLKGWETQY
TRBV10-1	ASSEIQGLTDTQY
TRBV7-3	ASSSLAGRNEQF
TRBV5-1	ASSRTGDGRATAEQY
TRBV28	ASSSPGGGMTDTQY
TRBV6-1	ASSYIYGHQGAEEKLF
TRBV28	ASSLYRTRNTEAF
TRBV3-1	ASSQGPSGGYIQY
TRBV5-8	ASSARDRGFGETQY
TRBV6-5	ASSYTELVFYERY
TRBV28	ASRLAGKADTQY
TRBV12-3/TRBV12-4	ASSFTGAQNTEAF
TRBV30	AWSPGTGVYEQY
TRBV9	ASSIQGMGTGELF
TRBV3-1	ASSQDPFYNEQF
TRBV5-8	ASSLVGRAGDEQF
TRBV12-3/TRBV12-4	ASSLGQGVEETQY
TRBV20-1	SADPGTGAQETQY
TRBV7-2	ASSPRDRAEKLF
TRBV10-3	AISERRPRDNSPLH
TRBV7-9	ASSPDSSYNEQF
TRBV7-6	ASSSRVENIQY
TRBV19	ASSPGVVETQY
TRBV28	ASSLLWSSGPSYNEQF
TRBV19	ASSLLAGRNNEQF
TRBV19	ASSIYPGNEQF
TRBV28	ASRPDSYEQY
TRBV5-1	ASSLVVPSTDTQY
TRBV9	AGSVGTVQRETQY
TRBV7-2	ASSLMVAGGTGELF
TRBV6-1	ASRSAGGIYEQY
TRBV12-3/TRBV12-4	ASRYGLAGGGEQF
TRBV28	ASSVAGGPVYNEQF
TRBV19	ASSRWTSGSRGELF
TRBV19	ASSIAGGQGPGPQH
TRBV5-6	ASSLRTTGYT
TRBV6-6	ASSYSGHGADTQY
TRBV20-1	SADDNYGYT